The 26 T cell receptor beta chains given below trace back to one sample, sequenced in a study of T cell repertoires in cytomegalovirus infection. TCRdb recomputed calls from the reads with MiXCR, one row per CDR3 protein. The sample has approximately 750,000 distinct CDR3 sequences, 35% seen once. Sequenced material: PBMCs. The receptors come from a human donor in good health (CMV status not recorded). Some clones in this sample may be carry-over from other donors' samples.

This clonotype has only a few counts. V and J are TRBV7-9 and TRBJ2-3; D not resolved. CDR1 is SEHNR and CDR2 is FQNEAQ in the germline V gene (reference sequence). V shed 0 bases and J shed 0 bases, with 4 bases lying between them. The CDR3 totals 14 residues. Here the CDR3 DNA reads TGTGCCAGCAGCTTAGCGATGAGCACAGATACGCAGTATTTT. It yields the protein CASSLAMSTDTQYF.

This clonotype was picked up many times. V usage is TRBV7-2 and J usage is TRBJ1-6; no reliable D call. The germline V gene has CDR1 SGHTA and CDR2 FQGNSA. Trimming stripped 5 bases from V and 4 bases from J, with 9 bases between. The CDR3 contains 14 residues. This CDR3 is CASSVGPYNSPLHF. The CDR3, as DNA: TGTGCCAGCAGCGTAGGGCCATATAATTCACCCCTCCACTTT.

The rearrangement links TRBV7-9 to TRBJ1-2; tentatively, D is TRBD1 (5 bases). CDR1 is SEHNR, CDR2 FQNEAQ, per germline (reference sequence). The V end was cut by 0 bases, the J end by 4 bases, with 12 bases between. The CDR3 contains 15 residues. CDR3 sequence reads: CASSLAFGGGYGYTF. DNA of the CDR3: TGTGCCAGCAGCTTAGCGTTCGGCGGGGGCTATGGCTACACCTTC.

This clonotype was recorded a few times. The chain recombines TRBV6-1 with TRBJ2-1; D possibly corresponds to TRBD1 (6 bases). CDR3 size: 13 residues. The V and J ends lost 7 bases and 3 bases respectively, with 10 bases between them. The germline V gene encodes CDR1 MNHNS and CDR2 SASEGT. The chain's CDR3 is CASKRQDYNEQFF. The DNA of the CDR3 is TGTGCCAGCAAACGACAGGACTACAATGAGCAGTTCTTC.

J is TRBJ2-5 and V is TRBV12-3 or TRBV12-4, with D unresolved. Trimming cost V 5 bases and J 3 bases, with 13 bases left between them. CDR3 length: 14 residues. CDR3 amino acids: CASSPPTSKETQYF. CDR3 bases: TGTGCCAGCAGTCCCCCAACATCTAAAGAGACCCAGTACTTC.

Details on this clonotype: One end of the junction varies from germline; a read error may be responsible. V and J are TRBV6-6 and TRBJ2-7; 10 bases align to TRBD1. From germline, CDR1 is MNHNY and CDR2 SVGAGI (reference sequence). CDR3 length: 13 residues. CDR3 DNA: TGTGCCAGCAGGAGACAGGGGGCATACGATCAGTACTTC. This sequence encodes CASRRQGAYDQYF.

The sample holds a few counts of this clonotype. The chain carries TRBV28 and TRBJ1-5; a weak D match, TRBD1 (6 bases). This CDR3 region has 16 residues. V shed 6 bases and J shed 0 bases, with 15 bases lying between them. Germline V CDR1 and CDR2: MDHEN, SYDVKM. In nucleotides, the CDR3 is TGTGCCAGCAGCCGCACTACAGGGAGTAGCAATCAGCCCCAGCATTTT. It encodes CASSRTTGSSNQPQHF.

This chain uses TRBV7-6 with TRBJ2-6; D not certain. Trimming cost V 5 bases and J 0 bases, with 17 bases left between them. The germline V gene has CDR1 SGHVS and CDR2 FNYEAQ. This CDR3 comprises 18 residues. CDR3 protein: CASSPGGRGHSGANVLTF. CDR3 DNA sequence: TGTGCCAGCAGCCCCGGCGGCCGCGGTCACTCTGGGGCCAACGTCCTGACTTTC. Combining the CDR3 with reference TRBV7-6 and TRBJ2-6 gives the whole variable domain GAGVSQSPRYKVTKRGQDVALRCDPISGHVSLYWYRQALGQGPEFLTYFNYEAQQDKSGLPNDRFSAERPEGSISTLTIQRTEQRDSAMYRCASSPGGRGHSGANVLTFGAGSRLTVL.

On this clonotype: The conserved final phenylalanine or tryptophan is absent from the CDR3, which likely points to a read error. The rearrangement joins TRBV7-9 to TRBJ2-5; D may correspond to TRBD1 or TRBD2 (5 bases each). Trimming removed 2 bases at V and 1 base at J, with 8 bases between. From germline, CDR1 is SEHNR and CDR2 FQNEAQ (reference sequence). CDR3 length: 14 residues. The CDR3 sequence: CASSLLGTQETQYL. CDR3 DNA: TGTGCCAGCAGCTTACTGGGGACCCAAGAGACCCAGTACTTA.

The genes are TRBV6-6 and TRBJ1-4; D remains unclear. Germline lookup yields CDR1 MNHNY and CDR2 SVGAGI (reference sequence). The length of the CDR3 is 15 residues. Deletions cut 4 bases from V and 0 bases from J, with 9 bases between. The CDR3 DNA reads TGTGCCAGCAGTTTTTCGCCCGCAACTAATGAAAAACTGTTTTTT. This gives the protein CASSFSPATNEKLFF.

The chain has TRBV11-2 and TRBJ2-3; 8 nucleotides match TRBD2. V lost 8 bases, J lost 6 bases, and 13 bases stayed unmatched. Germline assignment: CDR1 SGHAT and CDR2 FQNNGV. This CDR3 region has 15 residues. This CDR3 reads CASGSRRGVKDTQYF. In nucleotides, the CDR3 is TGTGCCAGCGGTTCCCGGCGGGGGGTCAAGGATACGCAGTATTTT.

This chain joins TRBV5-4 and TRBJ1-2; D is perhaps TRBD1 (6 bases). The V gene lost 0 bases and the J gene lost 7 bases, with 13 bases spanning the gap. Germline V gene data show CDR1 as SGHNT and CDR2 as YYREEE (reference sequence). This CDR3 has 14 amino acids. Written as DNA, the CDR3 is TGTGCCAGCAGCTTGGAATTAGGGGGGACTGGCTACACCTTC. Translation: CASSLELGGTGYTF.

This clonotype was observed at least ten times. This chain uses TRBV7-6 with TRBJ1-4, with D tentatively TRBD1 (6 bases). Trimming left V 6 bases short and J 4 bases short, with 12 bases between. Germline loops: CDR1 SGHVS, CDR2 FNYEAQ. This CDR3 spans 14 amino acids. The chain's CDR3 is CASSPGVVNEKLFF. CDR3 bases: TGTGCCAGCAGTCCAGGGGTCGTTAATGAAAAACTGTTTTTT.

This clonotype was seen more than once but under ten times. The chain carries TRBV20-1 and TRBJ2-3; D might be TRBD2 (5 bases). V was clipped by 6 bases and J by 2 bases, with 12 bases between them. This CDR3 is 13 amino acids long. From germline, CDR1 is DFQATT and CDR2 SNEGSKA (reference sequence). CDR3 in DNA: TGCAGTGCCGCGCGGACTTTCACAGATACGCAGTATTTT. Translating it yields CSAARTFTDTQYF.

The gene calls are TRBV19 and TRBJ2-2; D is unresolved. Deletions cut 4 bases from V and 5 bases from J, with 14 bases between. Per germline, CDR1 LNHDA and CDR2 SQIVND (reference sequence). This CDR3 comprises 15 residues. The CDR3 sequence: CASSTLGFITGELFF. As DNA, the CDR3 is TGTGCCAGTAGTACCCTCGGATTTATTACCGGGGAGCTGTTTTTT.

The gene calls are TRBV29-1 and TRBJ2-1, with D possibly TRBD2 on 5 matching bases. Trimming shortened V by 7 bases and J by 0 bases, and 16 bases separated the two germline ends. Germline-derived CDR1 and CDR2 are SQVTM and ANQGSEA. CDR3 size: 15 residues. The CDR3 nucleotides are TGCAGCGCATCCAACGGGATCCGCTCCTACAATGAGCAGTTCTTC. Translating it yields CSASNGIRSYNEQFF.

The rearrangement joins TRBV27 to TRBJ1-2; D perhaps matches TRBD1 (5 bases). The V gene's germline CDR1 is MNHEY and CDR2 SMNVEV (reference sequence). Trimming stripped 6 bases from V and 4 bases from J, with 15 bases between. This CDR3 contains 14 residues. For the CDR3, the DNA is TGTGCCAGCAGGGCGGGGGGACGGGTCTATGGCTACACCTTC. It translates to CASRAGGRVYGYTF.

In its sample, this clonotype was seen many times. This sequence joins TRBV7-8 and TRBJ1-2, with D possibly TRBD1 on 6 matching bases. Trimming took off 3 bases at V and 3 bases at J, with 17 bases between the two ends. CDR1 SGHVS and CDR2 FQNEAQ come from the germline V gene. CDR3 size: 16 residues. The DNA for the CDR3 is TGTGCCAGCAGCTTTCCGTATCAGGGGCGGGACTATGGCTACACCTTC. It yields the protein CASSFPYQGRDYGYTF.

This clonotype was counted many times. V is TRBV24-1 and J is TRBJ2-5; D is unclear. V was cut by 2 bases and J by 5 bases, with 5 bases left in between. CDR1 and CDR2 from the germline V gene are KGHDR and SFDVKD. The CDR3 contains 12 residues. CDR3 coding DNA: TGTGCCACCAGTGATTCAAGGGAGACCCAGTACTTC. Its protein is CATSDSRETQYF.

This clonotype was seen only a few times. The V call is TRBV6-8, the J call TRBJ2-3; 8 bases fit TRBD1. This CDR3 contains 17 residues. V shed 6 bases and J 3 bases; nucleotides not matched to a gene: 14. CDR1 is MNHGY, CDR2 SAAAGT, per germline. The CDR3 DNA reads TGTGCCAGCAGGATAGGGTTGGGACAGGCGTCGACAGATACGCAGTATTTT. The encoded protein is CASRIGLGQASTDTQYF.

The genes are TRBV11-3 and TRBJ2-3; D gene unclear. This CDR3 spans 15 amino acids. Per the germline V gene, CDR1 is SGHNT and CDR2 is YENEEA. Trimming shortened V by 8 bases and J by 0 bases, and 15 bases separated the two germline ends. This chain's CDR3 is CASRRLGSSTDTQYF. CDR3 bases: TGTGCCAGCCGCCGCTTGGGGTCAAGCACAGATACGCAGTATTTT.

The V and J genes are TRBV28 and TRBJ2-1, with D unresolved. Germline V gene lookup returns CDR1 MDHEN and CDR2 SYDVKM. The germline V and J ends were trimmed by 3 bases and 2 bases, with 11 bases remaining between them. The CDR3 consists of 15 residues. CDR3 sequence reads: CASSFGLSPYNEQFF. The CDR3 DNA sequence: TGTGCCAGCAGTTTCGGCCTAAGTCCCTACAATGAGCAGTTCTTC.

As concerns this clonotype: Because it lacks the conserved phenylalanine or tryptophan at the end, this CDR3 is likely a read error. This rearrangement joins TRBV7-2 to TRBJ2-7; 9 bases align to TRBD1. Germline values: CDR1 SGHTA, CDR2 FQGNSA. J gave up 6 bases and V 5 bases, and 14 bases lay outside the gene matches. This CDR3 has 16 residues. This CDR3 is CASSDFLQGAPREQYL. In DNA, the CDR3 is TGTGCCAGCAGCGACTTCTTACAGGGGGCCCCGCGCGAGCAGTACTTA.

The chain combines TRBV5-6 with TRBJ2-1; D is perhaps TRBD2 (6 bases). The CDR3 is made up of 17 amino acids. Trimming stripped 4 bases from V and 3 bases from J, with 20 bases between. Germline CDR1 and CDR2: SGHDT and YYEEEE. CDR3 in DNA: TGTGCCAGCAGCGTCTCCTACATGGAGGGCCGCTACAATGAGCAGTTCTTC. This gives the protein CASSVSYMEGRYNEQFF.

In regard to this clonotype: An end of the junction differs from the germline gene, which may be a read error. This sequence joins TRBV6-5 and TRBJ2-6; D not resolved. The CDR3 sequence is 15 residues long. Germline assignment: CDR1 MNHEY and CDR2 SVGAGI. The CDR3, as DNA: TGTGCCCGCAGTTACCGTCAGTCTGGGGCCAACGTCCTGACTTTC. Translation: CARSYRQSGANVLTF.

This clonotype was seen a handful of times. V gene TRBV7-9 combines with J gene TRBJ2-3, with 9 bases lining up with TRBD1. Trimming at V came to 5 bases and at J to 3 bases, leaving 6 bases not matched to a gene. CDR3 size: 15 residues. The germline V gene has CDR1 SEHNR and CDR2 FQNEAQ (reference sequence). The DNA for the CDR3 is TGTGCCAGCAGCCGAGGAGACAGGGGGACAGATACGCAGTATTTT. This codes for CASSRGDRGTDTQYF.